This is a list of T cell receptor beta chains from one sample in a study of T cells in Graves' hyperthyroidism and ophthalmopathy. A single record per CDR3 protein comes from TCRdb applying MiXCR to the multiplex PCR reads. In the table there are about 280,000 distinct CDR3 sequences, 20% to 25% of which are singletons. The sample consisted of blood. These receptors were obtained from a man aged 40-55 years with Graves' hyperthyroidism that later progressed to Graves' ophthalmopathy. CDR3s include the opening cysteine and the closing phenylalanine or tryptophan. Each record gives: V gene, J gene, clone size, D gene, CDR3 DNA, CDR3 protein. A D gene is named only where the DNA matches it firmly. Some rows mark clone size as missing; the rest say once, few, many or name a class of expanded clone.

TRBV25-1	TRBJ2-7	few	-	TGTGCCAGCAGTGAAGGAGGGGGACAGCACTACGAGCAGTACTTC	CASSEGGGQHYEQYF
TRBV6-1	TRBJ1-6	many	-	TGTGCCAGCAGTGAAACCCTGACTTCACCCCTCCACTTT	CASSETLTSPLHF
TRBV6-1	TRBJ1-1	many	-	TGTGCCAGCAGTGTTTGGGGGAATACTGAAGCTTTCTTT	CASSVWGNTEAFF
TRBV6-1	TRBJ2-7	many	TRBD2	TGTGCCAGCAGTGACCGACTAGCGGGAGTCGAGCAGTACTTC	CASSDRLAGVEQYF
TRBV7-9	TRBJ2-7	-	-	TGTGCCAGCAGCTTTCGGTCGATCTCCTACGAGCAGTACTTC	CASSFRSISYEQYF
TRBV15	TRBJ2-4	many	-	TGTGCCACCAGCAGAGGCCAGACGGGGTCGGAAAACATTCAGTACTTC	CATSRGQTGSENIQYF
TRBV7-2	TRBJ2-3	many	TRBD2	TGTGCCAGCAGCTCCGGGACTAGCGGAACCTCTAGCACAGATACGCAGTATTTT	CASSSGTSGTSSTDTQYF
TRBV29-1	TRBJ2-7	many	TRBD2	TGCAGCGTTGACGCGGGAGGGTCCTACGAGCAGTACTTC	CSVDAGGSYEQYF
TRBV11-2	TRBJ1-2	-	-	TGTGCCAGCAGACTAGGGGGATATGGCTACACCTTC	CASRLGGYGYTF
TRBV2	TRBJ2-4	many	-	TGTGCCAGCAGTAGAAGTGACACTAAGAACATTCAGTACTTC	CASSRSDTKNIQYF
TRBV30	TRBJ1-1	-	-	TGTGCCTGGAGTCTCTTCAGAGGTACTGAAGCTTTCTTT	CAWSLFRGTEAFF
TRBV20-1	TRBJ2-1	-	-	TGCAGTGCCGTACCGGGACTGCAGGCCTACAATGAGCAGTTCTTC	CSAVPGLQAYNEQFF
TRBV6-1	TRBJ1-2	-	-	TGTGCCAGCAGTCCTACGTGGGGGCCGGGGGTAAACACCTTC	CASSPTWGPGVNTF